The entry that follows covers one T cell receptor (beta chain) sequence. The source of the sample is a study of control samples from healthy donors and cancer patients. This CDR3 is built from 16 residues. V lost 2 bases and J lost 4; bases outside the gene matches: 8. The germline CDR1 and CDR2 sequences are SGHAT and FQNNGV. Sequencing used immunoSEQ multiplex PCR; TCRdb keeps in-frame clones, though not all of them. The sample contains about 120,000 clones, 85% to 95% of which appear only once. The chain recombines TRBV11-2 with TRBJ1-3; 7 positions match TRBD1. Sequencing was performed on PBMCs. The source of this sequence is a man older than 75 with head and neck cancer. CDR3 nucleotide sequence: TGTGCCAGCAGCTTATTACGTACAGGGGTGGGAAACACCATATATTTT. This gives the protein CASSLLRTGVGNTIYF.